These 10 T cell receptor beta chains share one sample of origin, sequenced in a study of blood T cell repertoires in COVID-19. Assay used: immunoSEQ multiplex PCR; TCRdb lists only in-frame clones, some missing. The sample shows roughly 30,000 clones, roughly 85% of them seen only once. Sequencing input: peripheral blood. The receptors shown here come from a human donor with acute or convalescent COVID-19. The donor label of this sample is uncertain.

In DNA, the CDR3 is TGTGCCAGCAGTGCCGACCCGACAGGGGGCAAATCGTATCACAATGAGCAGTTCTTC. Amino acids: CASSADPTGGKSYHNEQFF. This chain uses TRBV6-4 with TRBJ2-1; 10 bases match TRBD1. The CDR3 contains 19 residues. V lost 4 bases, J lost 5 bases, and 17 bases stayed unmatched. The germline CDR1 and CDR2 sequences are MRHNA and SNTAGT.

The gene calls are TRBV6-2 or TRBV6-3 and TRBJ2-7, with D perhaps matching TRBD2 (7 bases). Germline CDR1 MNHEY, CDR2 SVGEGT. The V end lost 4 bases, the J end lost 3 bases, and 19 bases lay between the germline ends. The CDR3 totals 16 residues. DNA of the CDR3: TGTGCCAGCAGTTCCCCCAGGGGTGCGGGAGTCTACGAGCAGTACTTC. Translated: CASSSPRGAGVYEQYF.

The chain has TRBV19 and TRBJ1-2, with D maybe TRBD1 (6 bases). Germline V gene sequence: CDR1 LNHDA, CDR2 SQIVND (reference sequence). The CDR3 is 12 amino acids. V was pared by 5 bases and J by 8 bases, with 12 bases between. The CDR3 loop reads CASSAGAEGYTF. CDR3 coding DNA: TGTGCCAGTAGTGCAGGGGCGGAGGGCTACACCTTC.

This clone was observed a single time. The V and J genes are TRBV18 and TRBJ2-2; D is undetermined. Germline V gene lookup returns CDR1 KGHSH and CDR2 LQKENI. The CDR3 sequence is 15 residues long. V shed 3 bases and J shed 2 bases, with 10 bases lying between them. The CDR3 DNA reads as TGTGCCAGCTCACCGCGCGGAAGCAACACCGGGGAGCTGTTTTTT. Residues: CASSPRGSNTGELFF. The variable domain in full, with the rest retrieved from reference TRBV18 and TRBJ2-2, is NAGVMQNPRHLVRRRGQEARLRCSPMKGHSHVYWYRQLPEEGLKFMVYLQKENIIDESGMPKERFSAEFPKEGPSILRIQQVVRGDSAAYFCASSPRGSNTGELFFGEGSRLTVL.

The chain employs TRBV12-3 or TRBV12-4 and TRBJ1-2; D is perhaps TRBD1 (6 bases). The CDR3 loop spans 13 amino acids. V dropped 3 bases and J dropped 7 bases, with 12 bases sitting between them. In DNA, the CDR3 is TGTGCCAGCAGTTTTGAGGGGGAGGGTGGCTACACCTTC. Protein: CASSFEGEGGYTF.

This clone was recorded once. V usage is TRBV4-2 and J usage is TRBJ2-5; maybe TRBD2 (5 bases). V was shortened by 0 bases and J by 1 base, with 12 bases between the two germline ends. The germline V gene has CDR1 LGHNA and CDR2 YNFKEQ. The CDR3 has 16 residues. The CDR3 region has the DNA TGTGCCAGCAGCCAAGAGGTTGGCGGGCTCCAAGAGACCCAGTACTTC. It yields the protein CASSQEVGGLQETQYF.

The chain is built from TRBV6-2 or TRBV6-3 and TRBJ2-2; TRBD1 agrees at 7 bases. J was trimmed by 6 bases and V by 2 bases; bases with no gene match: 3. In germline, CDR1 is MNHEY, CDR2 SVGEGT. This CDR3 has 14 amino acids. CDR3 in DNA: TGTGCCAGCAGTTACCAGGGGGTCGCCGGGGAGCTGTTTTTT. Translation gives CASSYQGVAGELFF.

V and J are TRBV4-1 and TRBJ2-5; 10 bases map to TRBD2. Germline CDR1 MGHRA, CDR2 YSYEKL. There are 17 residues in the CDR3. Trimming removed 4 bases from V and 4 bases from J; junction bases left unmatched: 12. The CDR3 DNA follows: TGCGCCAGCAGCCCCATCTCCCCTAGCGGGGGAGGAGAGACCCAGTACTTC. It yields the protein CASSPISPSGGGETQYF.

The J gene is TRBJ2-1, the V gene TRBV4-2, with 8 bases that match TRBD2. Per the germline V gene, CDR1 is LGHNA and CDR2 is YNFKEQ. The V gene end was trimmed by 5 bases and the J gene end by 6 bases; junction bases not matched to a gene: 3. The CDR3 is 13 residues long. The CDR3 DNA is TGTGCCAGCAGCAGGACTAGCACCAATGAGCAGTTCTTC. Translation: CASSRTSTNEQFF.

V is TRBV28 and J is TRBJ2-7, with 8 nucleotides matching TRBD1. Germline V gene lookup returns CDR1 MDHEN and CDR2 SYDVKM. The CDR3 is made up of 17 amino acids. The trim removed 6 bases at V and 1 base at J, leaving 14 bases unmatched. The CDR3 DNA follows: TGTGCCAGCAGGAGACTAACCGGGACAGGTATTTCCTACGAGCAGTACTTC. As protein: CASRRLTGTGISYEQYF.